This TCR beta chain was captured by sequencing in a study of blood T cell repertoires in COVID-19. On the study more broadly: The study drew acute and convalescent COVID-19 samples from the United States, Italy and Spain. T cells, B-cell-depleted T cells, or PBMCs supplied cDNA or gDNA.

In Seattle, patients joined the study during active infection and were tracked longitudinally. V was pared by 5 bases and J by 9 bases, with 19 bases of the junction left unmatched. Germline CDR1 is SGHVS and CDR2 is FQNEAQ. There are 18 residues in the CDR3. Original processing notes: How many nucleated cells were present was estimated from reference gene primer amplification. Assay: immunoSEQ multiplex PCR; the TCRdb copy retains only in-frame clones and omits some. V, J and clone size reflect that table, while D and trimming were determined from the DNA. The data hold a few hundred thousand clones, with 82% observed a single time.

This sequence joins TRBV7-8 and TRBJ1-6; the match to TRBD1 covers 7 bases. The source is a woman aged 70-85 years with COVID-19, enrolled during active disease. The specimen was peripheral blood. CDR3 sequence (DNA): TGTGCCAGCAGCCTCCGGTTGGGACAGCGGTCCTCCGGTTCACCCCTCCACTTT. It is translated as CASSLRLGQRSSGSPLHF.